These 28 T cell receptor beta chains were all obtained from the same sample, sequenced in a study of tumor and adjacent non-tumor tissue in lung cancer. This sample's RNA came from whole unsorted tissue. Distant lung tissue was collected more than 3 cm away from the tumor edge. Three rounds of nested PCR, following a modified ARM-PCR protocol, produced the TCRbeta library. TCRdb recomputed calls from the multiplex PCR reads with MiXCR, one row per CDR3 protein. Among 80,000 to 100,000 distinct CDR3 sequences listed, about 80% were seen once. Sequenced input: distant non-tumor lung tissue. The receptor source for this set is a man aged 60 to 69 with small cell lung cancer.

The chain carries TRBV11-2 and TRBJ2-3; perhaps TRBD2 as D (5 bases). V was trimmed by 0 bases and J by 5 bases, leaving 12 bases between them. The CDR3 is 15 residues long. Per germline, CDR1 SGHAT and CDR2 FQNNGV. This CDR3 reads CASSLDRGTRDTQYF. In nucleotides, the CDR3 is TGTGCCAGCAGCTTAGACCGGGGTACAAGAGATACGCAGTATTTT.

CDR3 in DNA: TGTGCCAGCAACCTGGACAGGAACTATGGCTACACCTTC. It encodes CASNLDRNYGYTF. This rearrangement joins TRBV12-3 or TRBV12-4 to TRBJ1-2; 7 positions agree with TRBD1. V lost 7 bases and J lost 2; bases outside the gene matches: 4. The CDR3 has 13 amino acids.

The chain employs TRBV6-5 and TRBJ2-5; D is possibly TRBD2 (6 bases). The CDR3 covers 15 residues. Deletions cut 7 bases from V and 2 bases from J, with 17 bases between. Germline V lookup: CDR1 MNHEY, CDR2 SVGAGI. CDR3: CASTQDYLYQETQYF. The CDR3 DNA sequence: TGTGCCAGCACCCAGGACTACCTGTATCAAGAGACCCAGTACTTC.

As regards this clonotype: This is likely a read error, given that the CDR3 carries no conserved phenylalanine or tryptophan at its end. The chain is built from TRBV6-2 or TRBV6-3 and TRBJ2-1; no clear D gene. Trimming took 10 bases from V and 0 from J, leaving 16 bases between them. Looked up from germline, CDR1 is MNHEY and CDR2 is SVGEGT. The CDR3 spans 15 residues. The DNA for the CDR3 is TGTGCCACATCACCCCGGTACTCCTCCTACAATGAGCAGTTCTTA. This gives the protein CATSPRYSSYNEQFL.

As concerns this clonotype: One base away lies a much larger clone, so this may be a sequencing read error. CDR3 region: CAWSVGELGTQYF. The CDR3 nucleotides read TGTGCCTGGAGTGTAGGGGAACTGGGTACGCAGTATTTT. The V and J genes are TRBV30 and TRBJ2-3, with D perhaps TRBD1 (5 bases). The germline V and J ends were trimmed by 0 bases and 8 bases, with 12 bases remaining between them. The germline V gene has CDR1 GTSNPN and CDR2 SVGIG (reference sequence). This CDR3 spans 13 amino acids.

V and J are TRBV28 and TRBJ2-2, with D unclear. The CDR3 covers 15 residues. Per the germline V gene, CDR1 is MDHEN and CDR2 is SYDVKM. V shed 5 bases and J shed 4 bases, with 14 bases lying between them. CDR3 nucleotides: TGTGCCAGCAGTCCGGTACTTTCAAGCACCGGGGAGCTGTTTTTT. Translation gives CASSPVLSSTGELFF.

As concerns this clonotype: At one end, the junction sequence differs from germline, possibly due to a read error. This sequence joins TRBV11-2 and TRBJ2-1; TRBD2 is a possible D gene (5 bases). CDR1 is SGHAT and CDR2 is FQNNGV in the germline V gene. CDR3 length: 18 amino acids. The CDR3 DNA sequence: TGTGCCAGCAGCTTAGGAGTAGTAGGAGGCTACTACTACAATGGGCAGTTCTTC. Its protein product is CASSLGVVGGYYYNGQFF. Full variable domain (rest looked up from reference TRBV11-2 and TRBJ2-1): EAGVAQSPRYKIIEKRQSVAFWCNPISGHATLYWYQQILGQGPKLLIQFQNNGVVDDSQLPKDRFSAERLKGVDSTLKIQPAKLEDSAVYLCASSLGVVGGYYYNGQFFGPGTRLTVL.

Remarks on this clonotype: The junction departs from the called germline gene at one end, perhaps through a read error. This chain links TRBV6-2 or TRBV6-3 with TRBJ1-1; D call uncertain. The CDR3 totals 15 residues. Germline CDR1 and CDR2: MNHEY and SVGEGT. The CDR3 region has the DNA TGTGTCAGCAGTGAGGTGGCACCGGTTTATTCTGAAGCTTTATTT. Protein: CVSSEVAPVYSEALF.

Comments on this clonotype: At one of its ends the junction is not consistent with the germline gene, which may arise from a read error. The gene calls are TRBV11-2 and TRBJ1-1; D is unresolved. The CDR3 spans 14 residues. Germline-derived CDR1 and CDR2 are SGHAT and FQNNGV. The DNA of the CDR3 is TGTGCCTGCAGCGTCCCCCCCCACAGCACTGTAGCTTTCTTT. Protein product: CACSVPPHSTVAFF.

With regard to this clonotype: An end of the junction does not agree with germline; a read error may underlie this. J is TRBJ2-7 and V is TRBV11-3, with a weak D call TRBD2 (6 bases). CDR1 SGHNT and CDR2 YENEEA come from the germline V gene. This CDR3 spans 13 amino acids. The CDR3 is CASGPGGSYEQYF. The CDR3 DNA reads TGTGCCAGCGGCCCCGGGGGATCCTACGAGCAATACTTC.

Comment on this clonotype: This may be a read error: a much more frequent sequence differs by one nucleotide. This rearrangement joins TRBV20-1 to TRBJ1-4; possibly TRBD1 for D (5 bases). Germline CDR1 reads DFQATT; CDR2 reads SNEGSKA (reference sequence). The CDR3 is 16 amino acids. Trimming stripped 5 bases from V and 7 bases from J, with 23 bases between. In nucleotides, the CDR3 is TGCAGTGCTCCCCGGTGGGGACGGGGGTCGGGTGAAAAACTGTTTTTT. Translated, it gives CSAPRWGRGSGEKLFF.

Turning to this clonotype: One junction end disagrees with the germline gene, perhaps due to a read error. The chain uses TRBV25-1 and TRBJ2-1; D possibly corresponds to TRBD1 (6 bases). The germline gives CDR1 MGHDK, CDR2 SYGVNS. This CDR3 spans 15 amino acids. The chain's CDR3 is CASSVLQGLYNEHFF. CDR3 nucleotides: TGTGCCAGCAGTGTACTACAGGGCCTATACAATGAGCATTTCTTC.

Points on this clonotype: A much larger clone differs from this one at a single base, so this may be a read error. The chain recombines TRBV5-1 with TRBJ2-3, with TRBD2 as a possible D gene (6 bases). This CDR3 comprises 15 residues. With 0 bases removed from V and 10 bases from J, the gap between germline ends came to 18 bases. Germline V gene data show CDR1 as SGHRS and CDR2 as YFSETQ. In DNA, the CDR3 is TGCGCCAGCAGCTTGGAACTATCGGGAGTTACGTCGCAGTATTTT. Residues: CASSLELSGVTSQYF.

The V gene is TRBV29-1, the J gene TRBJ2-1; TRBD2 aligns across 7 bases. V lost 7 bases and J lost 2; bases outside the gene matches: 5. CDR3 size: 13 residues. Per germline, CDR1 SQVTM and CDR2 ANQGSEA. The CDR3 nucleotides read TGCAGCGAGGCGGGAGACCCCTACAATGAGCAGTTCTTC. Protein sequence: CSEAGDPYNEQFF.

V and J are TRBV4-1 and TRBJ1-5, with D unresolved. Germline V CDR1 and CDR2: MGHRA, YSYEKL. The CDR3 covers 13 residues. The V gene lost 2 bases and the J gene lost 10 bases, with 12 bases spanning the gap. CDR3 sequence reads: CASSQWMSQPQHF. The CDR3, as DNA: TGCGCCAGCAGCCAATGGATGTCTCAACCCCAGCATTTT.

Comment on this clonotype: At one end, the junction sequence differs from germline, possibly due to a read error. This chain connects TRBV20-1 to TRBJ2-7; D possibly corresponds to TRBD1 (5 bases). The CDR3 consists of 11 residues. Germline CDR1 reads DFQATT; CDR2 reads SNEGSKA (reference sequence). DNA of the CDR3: TGCGGTCCTTGGTGGGGCGACGAGCAATACTTC. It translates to CGPWWGDEQYF.

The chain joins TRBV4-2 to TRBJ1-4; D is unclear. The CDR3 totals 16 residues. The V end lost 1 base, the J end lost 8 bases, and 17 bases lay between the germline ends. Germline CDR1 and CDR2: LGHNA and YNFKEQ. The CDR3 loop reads CASSQVLSAAVEKLFF. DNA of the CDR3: TGTGCCAGCAGCCAAGTTCTTTCCGCAGCAGTCGAAAAACTGTTTTTT.

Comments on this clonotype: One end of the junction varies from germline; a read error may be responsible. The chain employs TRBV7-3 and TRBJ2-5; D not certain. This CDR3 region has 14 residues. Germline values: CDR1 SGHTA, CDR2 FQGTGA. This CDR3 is CASSPLPEQETQYF. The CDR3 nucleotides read TGCGCCAGCTCCCCTCTACCGGAACAAGAGACCCAGTACTTC.

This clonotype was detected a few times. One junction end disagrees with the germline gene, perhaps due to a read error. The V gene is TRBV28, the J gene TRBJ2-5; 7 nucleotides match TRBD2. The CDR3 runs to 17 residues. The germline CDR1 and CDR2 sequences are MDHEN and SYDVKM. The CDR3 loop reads CASNLPGLTGGRETQYF. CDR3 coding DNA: TGTGCCAGCAATTTACCGGGACTAACGGGAGGTAGAGAGACCCAGTACTTC. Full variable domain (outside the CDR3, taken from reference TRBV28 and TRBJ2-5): DVKVTQSSRYLVKRTGEKVFLECVQDMDHENMFWYRQDPGLGLRLIYFSYDVKMKEKGDIPEGYSVSREKKERFSLILESASTNQTSMYLCASNLPGLTGGRETQYFGPGTRLLVL.

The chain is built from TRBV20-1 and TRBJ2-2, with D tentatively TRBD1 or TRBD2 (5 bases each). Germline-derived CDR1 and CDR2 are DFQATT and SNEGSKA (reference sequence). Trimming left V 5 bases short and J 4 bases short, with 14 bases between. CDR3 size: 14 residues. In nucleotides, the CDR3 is TGCAGTGCTGGCCGGTGGGGGAGCACCGGGGAGCTGTTTTTT. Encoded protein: CSAGRWGSTGELFF.

CDR3 sequence (DNA): TGTGCCAGCAGTGCTGAAAGAAAAGAGACCCAGTACTTC. It specifies CASSAERKETQYF. The chain couples TRBV25-1 to TRBJ2-5; unclear D gene. Trimming shortened V by 4 bases and J by 3 bases, and 9 bases separated the two germline ends. This CDR3 region has 13 residues. The germline gives CDR1 MGHDK, CDR2 SYGVNS.

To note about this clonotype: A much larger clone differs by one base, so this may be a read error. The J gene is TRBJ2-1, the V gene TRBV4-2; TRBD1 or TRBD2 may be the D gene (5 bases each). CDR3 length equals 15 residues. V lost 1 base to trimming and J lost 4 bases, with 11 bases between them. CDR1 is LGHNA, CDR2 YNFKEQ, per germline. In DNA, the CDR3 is TGTGCCAGCAGCCAAGTTGGGACGAGGTACAATGAGCAGTTCTTC. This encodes CASSQVGTRYNEQFF.

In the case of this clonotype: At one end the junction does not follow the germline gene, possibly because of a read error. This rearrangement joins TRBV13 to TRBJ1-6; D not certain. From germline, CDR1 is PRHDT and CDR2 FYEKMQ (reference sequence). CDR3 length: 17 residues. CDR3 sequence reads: CASSQSDGNSYNSPLHF. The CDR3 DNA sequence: TGTGCAAGCAGCCAAAGCGACGGAAACTCCTATAATTCACCCCTCCACTTT.

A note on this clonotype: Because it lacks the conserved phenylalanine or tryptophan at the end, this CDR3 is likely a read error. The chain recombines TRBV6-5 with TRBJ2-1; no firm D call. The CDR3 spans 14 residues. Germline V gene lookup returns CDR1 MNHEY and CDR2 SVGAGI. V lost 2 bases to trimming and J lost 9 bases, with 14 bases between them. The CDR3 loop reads CASSYGALAGEQFL. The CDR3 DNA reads TGTGCCAGCAGTTACGGCGCCCTCGCTGGTGAGCAGTTCCTC.

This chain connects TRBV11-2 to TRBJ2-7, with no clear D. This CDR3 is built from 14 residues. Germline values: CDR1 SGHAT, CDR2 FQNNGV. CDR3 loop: CASSPELTSYEHYV. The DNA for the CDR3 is TGTGCCAGCAGCCCCGAATTGACATCCTACGAGCACTACGTC.

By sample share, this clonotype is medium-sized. The CDR3 sequence: CASSLDSGGREQFF. For the CDR3, the DNA is TGTGCCAGCAGCTTAGATTCGGGGGGGCGGGAGCAGTTCTTC. This chain links TRBV11-2 with TRBJ2-1; TRBD2 agrees at 8 bases. CDR3 size: 14 residues. The germline CDR1 and CDR2 sequences are SGHAT and FQNNGV. V was clipped by 0 bases and J by 10 bases; unmatched bases: 5.

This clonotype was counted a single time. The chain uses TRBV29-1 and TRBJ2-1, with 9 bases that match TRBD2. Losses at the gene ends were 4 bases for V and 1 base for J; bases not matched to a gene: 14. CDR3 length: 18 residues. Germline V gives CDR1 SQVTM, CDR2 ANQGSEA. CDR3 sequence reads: CSVAGGLAGRSSYNEQFF. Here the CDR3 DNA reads TGCAGCGTTGCTGGGGGGCTAGCGGGAAGGAGTTCCTACAATGAGCAGTTCTTC.

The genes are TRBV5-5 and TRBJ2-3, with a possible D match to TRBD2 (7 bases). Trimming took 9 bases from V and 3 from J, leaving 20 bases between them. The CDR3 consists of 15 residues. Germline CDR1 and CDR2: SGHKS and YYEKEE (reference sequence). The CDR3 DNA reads TGTGCCAACAACTTGGCAGGGGAGGGGACAGATACGCAGTATTTT. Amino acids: CANNLAGEGTDTQYF.